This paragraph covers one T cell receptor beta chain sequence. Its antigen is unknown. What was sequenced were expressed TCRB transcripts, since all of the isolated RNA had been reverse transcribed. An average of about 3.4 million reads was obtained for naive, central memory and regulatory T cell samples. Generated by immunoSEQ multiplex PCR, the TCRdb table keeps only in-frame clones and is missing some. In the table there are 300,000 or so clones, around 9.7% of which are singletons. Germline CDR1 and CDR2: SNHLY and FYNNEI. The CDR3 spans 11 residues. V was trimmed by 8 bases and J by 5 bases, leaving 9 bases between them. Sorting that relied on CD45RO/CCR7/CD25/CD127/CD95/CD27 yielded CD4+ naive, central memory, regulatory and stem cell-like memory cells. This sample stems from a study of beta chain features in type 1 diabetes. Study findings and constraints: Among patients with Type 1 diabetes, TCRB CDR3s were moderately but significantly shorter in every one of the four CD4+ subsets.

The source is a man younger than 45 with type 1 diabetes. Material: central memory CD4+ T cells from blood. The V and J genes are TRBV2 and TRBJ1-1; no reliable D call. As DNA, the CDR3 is TGTGCCAGCGTTCGGGATACTGAAGCTTTCTTT. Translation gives CASVRDTEAFF. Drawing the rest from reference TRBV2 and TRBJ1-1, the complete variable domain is EPEVTQTPSHQVTQMGQEVILRCVPISNHLYFYWYRQILGQKVEFLVSFYNNEISEKSEIFDDQFSVERPDGSNFTLKIRSTKLEDSAMYFCASVRDTEAFFGQGTRLTVV.